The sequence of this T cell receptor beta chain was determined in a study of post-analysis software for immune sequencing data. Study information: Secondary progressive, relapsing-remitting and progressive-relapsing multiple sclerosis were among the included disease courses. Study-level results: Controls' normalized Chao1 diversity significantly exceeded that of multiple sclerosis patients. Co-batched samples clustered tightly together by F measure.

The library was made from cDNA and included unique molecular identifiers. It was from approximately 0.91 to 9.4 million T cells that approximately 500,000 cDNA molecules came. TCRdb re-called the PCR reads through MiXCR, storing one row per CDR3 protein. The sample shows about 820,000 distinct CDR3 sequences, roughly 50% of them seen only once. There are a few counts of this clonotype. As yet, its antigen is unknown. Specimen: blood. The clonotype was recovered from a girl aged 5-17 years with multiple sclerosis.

The CDR3 spells CASSYGPSSYEQYF. The CDR3 region has the DNA TGTGCCAGCAGTTACGGCCCAAGCTCCTACGAGCAGTACTTC. The chain is built from TRBV6-5 and TRBJ2-7; the D is unclear. V lost 2 bases, J lost 0 bases, and 8 bases lay in between. The CDR3 is 14 residues long. The germline V gene encodes CDR1 MNHEY and CDR2 SVGAGI.